This T cell receptor (beta chain) was observed in a study of CD8 T cells in Susac syndrome. CDR3 size: 15 residues. The germline V and J ends were trimmed by 3 bases and 3 bases, with 15 bases remaining between them. The germline CDR1 and CDR2 sequences are LGHDT and YNNKEL (reference sequence). TEMRA cells were enriched by FACS, while CD8+ and CD4+ T cells were obtained through a negative isolation that was performed magnetically. RNA was extracted with the RNeasy kit, and a quantity of roughly 0.45 to 1 ug was reverse transcribed using random hexamers. In TCRdb, the immunoSEQ multiplex PCR reads were re-called with MiXCR into one record per CDR3 protein. The sample shows about 120,000 distinct CDR3 sequences, around 92% of them seen only once.

The clonotype originates from a human donor in good health. Sequenced material: CD8+ T cells from PBMCs. The chain carries TRBV3-1 and TRBJ2-7, with D tentatively TRBD1 (6 bases). CDR3 protein: CASSHAGTPNYEQYF. DNA of the CDR3: TGTGCCAGCAGCCATGCCGGGACACCCAACTACGAGCAGTACTTC.